This T cell receptor (beta chain) is from a study of T cell repertoires in cytomegalovirus infection. V shed 2 bases and J 0 bases; nucleotides not matched to a gene: 1. Germline loops: CDR1 PRHDT, CDR2 FYEKMQ (reference sequence). The CDR3 sequence is 17 residues long. In TCRdb, the reads were re-called with MiXCR into one record per CDR3 protein. The top ten hold around 19% of the sample, which has about 340,000 distinct CDR3 sequences, almost 30% seen once. This clonotype came up a few times. The target antigen is unknown. V gene TRBV13 combines with J gene TRBJ2-2, with TRBD2 matching over 12 bases. The clonotype originates from a human donor in good health (CMV status not recorded). Some clones in this sample may be carry-over from other donors' samples. The specimen was cultured PBMCs, collected from culture after CMV antigen stimulation. This CDR3 reads CASSLRLAGANTGELFF. The DNA of the CDR3 is TGTGCCAGCAGCTTAAGACTAGCGGGAGCGAACACCGGGGAGCTGTTTTTT.